Following are 4 T cell receptor beta chains from one sample sequenced in a study of PD-1 blockade in classical Hodgkin lymphoma. Relapses following autologous stem cell transplantation were seen in all patients, with brentuximab vedotin exposure varying. Produced via immunoSEQ multiplex PCR; TCRdb's table is partial and in-frame only. The sample lists about 93,000 clones, roughly 80% occurring once. Sequences were derived from peripheral blood mononuclear cells (PBMCs), sampled before the second cycle of nivolumab. Every receptor here comes from a human donor with classical Hodgkin lymphoma.

CDR3 bases: TGTGCCAGTAGTCGGGGGAGCGGCTACGAGCAGTACTTC. Its translation is CASSRGSGYEQYF. The genes are TRBV19 and TRBJ2-7; D possibly corresponds to TRBD2 (6 bases). This CDR3 contains 13 residues. The V end was cut by 5 bases, the J end by 3 bases, with 11 bases between. Germline loops: CDR1 LNHDA, CDR2 SQIVND (reference sequence).

The V and J genes are TRBV4-3 and TRBJ2-7; TRBD2 matches at 7 bases. CDR3 size: 14 residues. Unmatched junction bases numbered 3, after V lost 4 bases and J lost 0 bases. Germline V lookup: CDR1 LGHNA, CDR2 YSLEER. The CDR3 reads CASSRSGFSYEQYF. In nucleotides, the CDR3 is TGCGCCAGCAGCCGTAGCGGGTTCTCCTACGAGCAGTACTTC.

The chain recombines TRBV5-4 with TRBJ2-7; D tentatively fits TRBD1 or TRBD2 (5 bases each). Germline loops: CDR1 SGHNT, CDR2 YYREEE (reference sequence). The CDR3 runs to 14 residues. V dropped 2 bases and J dropped 4 bases, with 13 bases sitting between them. CDR3 region: CASSFPGTSYEQYF. The CDR3 DNA reads TGTGCCAGCAGCTTCCCTGGGACCTCTTACGAGCAGTACTTC.

The chain carries TRBV11-2 and TRBJ2-5; 7 bases are a match to TRBD2. Trimming removed 4 bases from V and 1 base from J; junction bases left unmatched: 9. The CDR3 totals 16 residues. The germline gives CDR1 SGHAT, CDR2 FQNNGV. CDR3 sequence: CASSYPPGGIQETQYF. CDR3 DNA: TGTGCCAGCAGCTATCCGCCGGGAGGAATCCAAGAGACCCAGTACTTC.